The TCR beta chain described here comes from a study of blood T cell repertoires in COVID-19. Whole-study context: From the United States, Italy and Spain came samples of acute and convalescent COVID-19. Nucleic acid was either cDNA or gDNA, and it came from T cells, B-cell-depleted T cells, or PBMCs.

Sequenced by immunoSEQ multiplex PCR; TCRdb stores in-frame clones only, minus some. The sample records fewer than 120,000 clones, approximately 82% being singletons. Germline V gene sequence: CDR1 SGHRS, CDR2 YFSETQ. Trimming removed 4 bases from V and 3 bases from J, with 13 bases in between. CDR3 length: 14 residues. This clonotype was obtained from a woman at least 80 years old with acute or convalescent COVID-19. The sequenced sample was peripheral blood. The chain links TRBV5-1 to TRBJ1-1; tentative D call: TRBD1 (6 bases). In DNA form, the CDR3 reads TGCGCCAGCAGCCTACAGGGATCTGACACTGAAGCTTTCTTT. This gives the protein CASSLQGSDTEAFF.